Each of the 11 T cell receptor beta chains below was sequenced from the same sample in a study of early T cells in non-severe SARS-CoV-2 infection. From the 5' RACE reads, TCRdb called clonotypes with MiXCR, one entry per CDR3 protein. Of about 76,000 distinct CDR3 sequences in the sample, about 11% were seen once. Specimen: whole blood. The source of these receptors is an adult who was a healthcare worker with PCR-confirmed SARS-CoV-2 infection or an uninfected control (not recorded which).

The V gene is TRBV2, the J gene TRBJ2-3; D unresolved. V lost 0 bases and J lost 6, with 10 bases in between. CDR1 is SNHLY and CDR2 is FYNNEI in the germline V gene. This CDR3 spans 14 amino acids. CDR3 nucleotides: TGTGCCAGCAGTGAAGCCACAGCCCGGGATACGCAGTATTTT. Residues: CASSEATARDTQYF. Full variable domain (remainder filled in from reference TRBV2 and TRBJ2-3): EPEVTQTPSHQVTQMGQEVILRCVPISNHLYFYWYRQILGQKVEFLVSFYNNEISEKSEIFDDQFSVERPDGSNFTLKIRSTKLEDSAMYFCASSEATARDTQYFGPGTRLTVL.

There are many counts of this clonotype. The chain employs TRBV6-2 or TRBV6-3 and TRBJ1-1, with 8 bases that match TRBD1. CDR3 length: 16 amino acids. CDR1 MNHEY and CDR2 SVGEGT come from the germline V gene. Trimming took 3 bases from V and 0 from J; bases not matched to a gene: 6. CDR3 sequence (DNA): TGTGCCAGCAGTTATCCCCGGACAGGGATGAACACTGAAGCTTTCTTT. Translation gives CASSYPRTGMNTEAFF.

The V gene is TRBV11-2, the J gene TRBJ2-5; TRBD2 is a possible D gene (6 bases). Looked up from germline, CDR1 is SGHAT and CDR2 is FQNNGV. The V gene lost 5 bases and the J gene lost 3 bases, with 16 bases spanning the gap. CDR3 length equals 15 residues. CDR3 amino acids: CASSNSRGEKETQYF. CDR3 DNA: TGTGCCAGCAGCAACTCGCGGGGAGAGAAAGAGACCCAGTACTTC.

This clonotype appeared a few times. The chain employs TRBV29-1 and TRBJ2-7, with 7 bases aligning to TRBD2. The CDR3 length is 13 residues. From germline, CDR1 is SQVTM and CDR2 ANQGSEA. V lost 2 bases and J lost 3; bases outside the gene matches: 4. CDR3 in amino acids: CSVESGGGYEQYF. DNA for the CDR3: TGCAGCGTTGAATCGGGAGGCGGCTACGAGCAGTACTTC.

This clonotype was seen a few times. The chain joins TRBV12-3 or TRBV12-4 to TRBJ1-2; possibly TRBD1 for D (5 bases). The CDR3 sequence is 13 residues long. Trimming cost V 6 bases and J 2 bases, with 10 bases left between them. The CDR3 here is CASRRGGNYGYTF. The CDR3 DNA is TGTGCCAGCAGGAGGGGCGGGAACTATGGCTACACCTTC.

Remarks on this clonotype: Sequence at one end of the junction differs from germline and may be a read error. The rearrangement links TRBV18 to TRBJ1-3; a weak D match, TRBD1 (6 bases). CDR1 and CDR2 (germline): KGHSH, LQKENI. The CDR3 is 17 residues long. The CDR3 loop reads CASSPRTADYTGNTIYF. The DNA for the CDR3 is TGTGCCAGCTCCCCACGGACAGCAGATTACACTGGAAACACCATATATTTT.

This chain links TRBV7-8 with TRBJ2-3; 8 nucleotides match TRBD2. The CDR3 is made up of 16 amino acids. CDR1 is SGHVS, CDR2 FQNEAQ, per germline. V gave up 7 bases and J gave up 6 bases; unmatched junction bases: 15. CDR3 residues: CASTPGVAGPGDTQYF. The DNA of the CDR3 is TGTGCCAGCACCCCGGGGGTAGCGGGGCCTGGGGATACGCAGTATTTT.

This chain uses TRBV7-9 with TRBJ2-3; TRBD2 might be the D (7 bases). The CDR3 sequence is 16 residues long. V was shortened by 4 bases and J by 4 bases, with 18 bases between the two germline ends. Germline-derived CDR1 and CDR2 are SEHNR and FQNEAQ (reference sequence). CDR3 in amino acids: CASSSSLRGAADTQYF. CDR3 in DNA: TGTGCCAGCAGCTCAAGCCTTCGGGGGGCGGCAGATACGCAGTATTTT. The full variable domain, with the rest looked up from reference TRBV7-9 and TRBJ2-3, is DTGVSQNPRHKITKRGQNVTFRCDPISEHNRLYWYRQTLGQGPEFLTYFQNEAQLEKSRLLSDRFSAERPKGSFSTLEIQRTEQGDSAMYLCASSSSLRGAADTQYFGPGTRLTVL.

This clonotype was counted between two and nine times. This chain connects TRBV7-2 to TRBJ1-6; D unclear. Trimming left V 3 bases short and J 7 bases short, with 4 bases between. Germline V CDR1 and CDR2: SGHTA, FQGNSA. This CDR3 is built from 12 residues. CDR3: CASSFMNSPLHF. The CDR3 DNA follows: TGTGCCAGCAGCTTCATGAATTCACCCCTCCACTTT.

This clonotype has just a few counts. The V and J genes are TRBV6-1 and TRBJ2-2; 13 bases align to TRBD2. Germline V gene lookup returns CDR1 MNHNS and CDR2 SASEGT. CDR3 length: 17 amino acids. V lost 7 bases, J lost 0 bases, and 5 bases stayed unmatched. The CDR3 region is CASTGLAGPANTGELFF. The CDR3 nucleotides read TGTGCCAGCACGGGACTAGCGGGACCCGCGAACACCGGGGAGCTGTTTTTT.

Relative to its sample, this clonotype is medium-sized. A read error may produce the germline difference seen at one junction end. The chain couples TRBV20-1 to TRBJ2-3, with TRBD2 identical over 10 bases. CDR1 and CDR2 (germline): DFQATT, SNEGSKA (reference sequence). This CDR3 region has 11 residues. The CDR3 nucleotides read TGCAGTGCTAGCATGGGACTAGCGACACCCTTT. Protein product: CSASMGLATPF.